Listed below are T cell receptor beta chains from one sample, sequenced in a study of CD8 T cells in ankylosing spondylitis. MiXCR was run by TCRdb on the 5' RACE reads, yielding one entry per CDR3 protein. In the table there are about 450,000 distinct CDR3 sequences, 25% to 30% of which are singletons. The sample comprised blood, either unsorted or a sorted T cell fraction (not recorded which). The source of these receptors is a male donor with ankylosing spondylitis. Each CDR3 is given with its conserved first and last residue. The order of the fields is V gene, clone size, D gene, J gene, CDR3 DNA, CDR3 protein. The D gene is left open where the match is weak. Clone size is stated in some rows and not others, as once, few, many or a class when expanded.

>TRBV12-3/TRBV12-4|few|TRBD2|TRBJ2-3
TGTGCCAGCACCTACCTAGCGGAGCGCACAGATACGCAGTATTTT
CASTYLAERTDTQYF
>TRBV7-9|many|.|TRBJ1-2
TGTGCCAGCAGCCAACGGGCCGACGGCTACACCTTC
CASSQRADGYTF
>TRBV9|.|.|TRBJ2-3
TGTGCCAGCAGCGTAGGGTCCTCGGATACGCAGTATTTT
CASSVGSSDTQYF
>TRBV12-3/TRBV12-4|few|.|TRBJ1-1
TGTGCCAGCAGTCCAAAAGGGGGGGTTCGAGGTGAAGCTTTCTTT
CASSPKGGVRGEAFF
>TRBV3-1|.|.|TRBJ2-5
TGTGCCAGCAGCCAATCAAGGATTCACCAAGAGACCCAGTACTTC
CASSQSRIHQETQYF
>TRBV7-9|.|.|TRBJ1-3
TGTGCCAGCGGAGGGTACGAGACTGGAAACACCATATATTTT
CASGGYETGNTIYF
>TRBV10-3|few|.|TRBJ2-1
TGTGCCATCAGGAGACCCGATAGACTCGATGAGCAGTTCTTC
CAIRRPDRLDEQFF
>TRBV7-2|.|.|TRBJ1-1
TGTGCCAGCAGCTTAAAGGACACTGAAGCTTTCTTT
CASSLKDTEAFF
>TRBV11-2|.|.|TRBJ2-7
TGTGCCAGCAGCTTAATCACTGTACAGGGTCTAGCCTACGAGCAGTACTTC
CASSLITVQGLAYEQYF
>TRBV5-5|.|.|TRBJ2-5
TGTGCCAGCAGCTTGATCCAGGGGATGGGAGAGACCCAGTACTTC
CASSLIQGMGETQYF
>TRBV10-3|.|.|TRBJ2-3
TGTGCCATCAGTGAGTCCGACACGCGAGTCACAGATACGCAGTATTTT
CAISESDTRVTDTQYF
>TRBV4-1|few|.|TRBJ1-5
TGCGCCAGCAGCCAAGTAAACATTGCCAATCAGCCCCAGCATTTT
CASSQVNIANQPQHF
>TRBV5-1|few|TRBD2|TRBJ2-5
TGCGCCAGCAGCTTGGAGACTAGCGGAGCCCAAGAGACCCAGTACTTC
CASSLETSGAQETQYF
>TRBV7-2|.|TRBD1|TRBJ1-3
TGTGCCAGCAGCCCTGGGACAGGGAGGAACACCATATATTTT
CASSPGTGRNTIYF
>TRBV5-1|.|.|TRBJ1-1
TGCGCCAGCAGCCCCTCGACGGGGAGCACTGAAGCTTTCTTT
CASSPSTGSTEAFF
>TRBV7-8|many|TRBD1|TRBJ2-2
TGTGCCAGCAGCTCCCGTCCGGGACAGGGGGCGTATGGCGGGGAGCTGTTTTTT
CASSSRPGQGAYGGELFF
>TRBV6-2/TRBV6-3|few|.|TRBJ1-1
TGTGCCAGCAGTTACAGGGTGGGCCCTATTGGAGCTTTCTTT
CASSYRVGPIGAFF
>TRBV25-1|.|.|TRBJ2-4
TGTGCCAGCAGTGGATGGAGGGACATTCAGTACTTC
CASSGWRDIQYF
>TRBV19|few|TRBD1|TRBJ1-2
TGTGCCAGTACCTCGGACAGGGCCTATGGCTACACCTTC
CASTSDRAYGYTF
>TRBV5-1|.|TRBD2|TRBJ2-1
TGCGCCAGCAGCCCCCAGGGAGCGGGGCCCCTTAATGAGCAGTTCTTC
CASSPQGAGPLNEQFF
>TRBV5-5|few|.|TRBJ1-1
TGTGCCAGCAGCCCTTTATCTTTGGGTACTGAAGCTTTCTTT
CASSPLSLGTEAFF
>TRBV3-1|.|.|TRBJ1-4
TGTGCCAGCAGCCAAGTTCACGGGAAAGAAAAACTGTTTTTT
CASSQVHGKEKLFF
>TRBV2|few|TRBD1|TRBJ1-5
TGTGCCAGCAGTGAATTGGGGCCGGGACAGGGGAGGGAGCCCCAGCATTTT
CASSELGPGQGREPQHF
>TRBV5-6|many|TRBD1|TRBJ2-3
TGTGCCAGCAGCCCGATGACAGGGAGCACAGATACGCAGTATTTT
CASSPMTGSTDTQYF
>TRBV20-1|.|.|TRBJ1-2
TGCAGTGCTAGAGATCGGGACAACTATGGCTACACCTTC
CSARDRDNYGYTF
>TRBV28|few|.|TRBJ2-5
TGTGCCAGCAGCCCTAATCCGGGACGGTCAGAAGAGACCCAGTACTTC
CASSPNPGRSEETQYF
>TRBV20-1|.|TRBD2|TRBJ2-7
TGCAGTGCTAGGAAAGCGGGGCGCTCCTACGAGCAGTACTTC
CSARKAGRSYEQYF
>TRBV7-8|few|.|TRBJ1-5
TGTGCCAGCAGCTCGGACTTAGAGCGTCAGCCCCAGCATTTT
CASSSDLERQPQHF
>TRBV6-2/TRBV6-3|few|.|TRBJ2-2
TGTGCCAGCCGCAATCAGGGGTCCGGGGAGCTGTTTTTT
CASRNQGSGELFF
>TRBV5-6|.|.|TRBJ1-2
TGTGCCAGCAGAACCACAGCGAACTATGGCTACACCTTC
CASRTTANYGYTF
>TRBV3-1|.|.|TRBJ2-7
TGTGCCAGCAGCCGGACACGCAACTACGAGCAGTACTTC
CASSRTRNYEQYF
>TRBV5-1|many|.|TRBJ1-3
TGCGCCAGCAGCTTGGGGGGAGATGGAAACACCATATATTTT
CASSLGGDGNTIYF
>TRBV7-2|many|TRBD2|TRBJ2-1
TGTGCCAGCAGCTTAGGCCCGACTAGCGGCAATGAGCAGTTCTTC
CASSLGPTSGNEQFF
>TRBV12-3/TRBV12-4|.|.|TRBJ2-3
TGTGCCAGCAGCCCTCTTCGAGACACAGATACGCAGTATTTT
CASSPLRDTDTQYF